This T cell receptor beta chain was captured by sequencing in a study of blood T cells in healthy people across ages. Notes on the study in general: The study found TCR beta diversity correlated strongly with naive T cell percentage. Using unsorted PBMCs precluded a conclusive naive versus antigen-experienced comparison.

This clonotype was seen only a few times. No antigen is known for it. Between the trimmed V and J ends, which lost 3 bases and 4 bases, there was a span of 13 bases. This CDR3 is built from 14 residues. Germline CDR1 is MNHEY and CDR2 is SVGAGI. Through a sample-barcoded 5' primer and a J-beta primer mix, a second PCR was run for roughly 6 to 11 cycles. A single record per CDR3 protein comes from TCRdb applying MiXCR to the 5' RACE reads. The sample lists about 1.1 million distinct CDR3 sequences, around two fifths occurring once. Material for sequencing was blood. This chain uses TRBV6-5 with TRBJ2-7; TRBD1 or TRBD2 may be the D gene (5 bases each). The receptor was isolated from a man between 18 and 35 years old in good health. In DNA form, the CDR3 reads TGTGCCAGCAGTTATGGTAGGGGAGAGTACGAGCAGTACTTC. Its protein is CASSYGRGEYEQYF.